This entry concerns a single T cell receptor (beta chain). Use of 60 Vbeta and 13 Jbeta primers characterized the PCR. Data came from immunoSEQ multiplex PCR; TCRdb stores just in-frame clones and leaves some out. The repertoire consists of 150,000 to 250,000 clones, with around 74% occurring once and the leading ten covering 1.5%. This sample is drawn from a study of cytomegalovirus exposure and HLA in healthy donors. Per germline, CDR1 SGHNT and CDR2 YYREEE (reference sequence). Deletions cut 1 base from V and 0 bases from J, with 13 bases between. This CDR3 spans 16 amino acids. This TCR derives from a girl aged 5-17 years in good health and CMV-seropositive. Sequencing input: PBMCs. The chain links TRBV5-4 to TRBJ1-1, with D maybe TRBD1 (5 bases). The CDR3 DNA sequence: TGTGCCAGCAGCTTGTCTCTCGACAGATTGAACACTGAAGCTTTCTTT. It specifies CASSLSLDRLNTEAFF.